A single sample is the source of the 19 T cell receptor beta chains below, sequenced in a study of T cells in Graves' hyperthyroidism and ophthalmopathy. RNA transcripts provided the source from which TCR beta CDR3 regions were amplified. The HTBI primer set was used in a first-round RT-PCR of the TCR CDR3. TCRdb reprocessed the multiplex PCR reads with MiXCR, giving one entry per CDR3 protein. Here the sample spans 500,000 to 600,000 distinct CDR3 sequences, approximately 44% being singletons. Input material: peripheral blood or thyroid tissue (not recorded which). The receptors originated from an adult woman with Graves' disease, either hyperthyroidism or ophthalmopathy (not recorded which).

The J gene is TRBJ1-1, the V gene TRBV10-3, with D unclear. Germline assignment: CDR1 ENHRY and CDR2 SYGVKD. Deletions cut 10 bases from V and 3 bases from J, with 9 bases between. CDR3 size: 11 residues. This chain's CDR3 is CAKKGDTEAFF. The DNA for the CDR3 is TGTGCCAAGAAGGGAGACACTGAAGCTTTCTTT.

CDR3 sequence (DNA): TGCAGCGTTCAAACTGGCGGCACCTCCTACGAGCAGTACTTC. Protein product: CSVQTGGTSYEQYF. V usage is TRBV29-1 and J usage is TRBJ2-7; no clear D. CDR3 length equals 14 residues. The V gene lost 5 bases and the J gene lost 0 bases, with 14 bases spanning the gap. Looked up from germline, CDR1 is SQVTM and CDR2 is ANQGSEA.

The sample holds a few counts of this clonotype. CDR3 in DNA: TGTGCCAGCAGCTTCGGACGAGTCCGGACAGCAGAAAAACTGTTTTTT. This codes for CASSFGRVRTAEKLFF. The chain couples TRBV5-4 to TRBJ1-4, with a weak D call TRBD1 (6 bases). CDR3 length: 16 amino acids. With 2 bases removed from V and 8 bases from J, the gap between germline ends came to 19 bases. Germline CDR1 is SGHNT and CDR2 is YYREEE (reference sequence).

This clonotype was counted many times. The genes are TRBV7-9 and TRBJ2-7; tentatively, D is TRBD2 (5 bases). This CDR3 spans 15 amino acids. In germline, CDR1 is SEHNR, CDR2 FQNEAQ (reference sequence). With 2 bases removed from V and 2 bases from J, the gap between germline ends came to 13 bases. CDR3 protein: CASSLLLTGTYEQYF. DNA of the CDR3: TGTGCCAGCAGCTTACTCCTTACGGGAACCTACGAGCAGTACTTC.

This clonotype was picked up many times. The V gene is TRBV20-1, the J gene TRBJ2-5; perhaps D is TRBD1 or TRBD2 (6 bases each). The CDR3 has 13 residues. V lost 1 base, J lost 5 bases, and 11 bases lay in between. CDR1 and CDR2 from the germline V gene are DFQATT and SNEGSKA (reference sequence). As DNA, the CDR3 is TGCAGTGCTAGAGCGGGGGCAATGGAGACCCAGTACTTC. This codes for CSARAGAMETQYF.

Comments on this clonotype: An end of the junction does not agree with germline; a read error may underlie this. The gene calls are TRBV7-7 and TRBJ2-5, with D perhaps matching TRBD1 (6 bases). This CDR3 contains 17 residues. The germline V gene has CDR1 SSHAT and CDR2 FNYEAQ (reference sequence). For the CDR3, the DNA is TGTGCTAGCACCAAAACCAGGGGCCGGCCGTACCAAGAGACCCAGTACTTC. Protein product: CASTKTRGRPYQETQYF.

In this sample, this clonotype turned up many times. This chain links TRBV4-1 with TRBJ1-5, with TRBD1 as a possible D gene (5 bases). The V end lost 2 bases, the J end lost 6 bases, and 14 bases lay between the germline ends. This CDR3 is 15 amino acids long. Germline-derived CDR1 and CDR2 are MGHRA and YSYEKL. DNA of the CDR3: TGCGCCAGCAGCCAATCAGGGTTCGGAGGTCAGCCCCAGCATTTT. Its translation is CASSQSGFGGQPQHF.

A few counts support this clonotype. This chain joins TRBV28 and TRBJ2-7; TRBD1 matches 7 bases. V dropped 5 bases and J dropped 5; count of bases not matched to a gene: 9. Per the germline V gene, CDR1 is MDHEN and CDR2 is SYDVKM. CDR3 length equals 14 residues. CDR3 amino acids: CASSPRQGVHEQYF. The CDR3 DNA follows: TGTGCCAGCAGTCCCAGACAGGGTGTCCACGAGCAGTACTTC. Full variable domain (remainder filled in from reference TRBV28 and TRBJ2-7): DVKVTQSSRYLVKRTGEKVFLECVQDMDHENMFWYRQDPGLGLRLIYFSYDVKMKEKGDIPEGYSVSREKKERFSLILESASTNQTSMYLCASSPRQGVHEQYFGPGTRLTVT.

This clonotype was detected ten times or more. In DNA form, the CDR3 reads TGCAGTGCTAGACCCTTCCAAGCGGGGAAAGAGACCCAGTACTTC. It yields the protein CSARPFQAGKETQYF. This sequence joins TRBV20-1 and TRBJ2-5; TRBD2 matches 7 bases. The J segment lost 3 bases and the V segment lost 2 bases, leaving 9 bases of the junction unmatched. The CDR3 is made up of 15 amino acids. Germline V gene lookup returns CDR1 DFQATT and CDR2 SNEGSKA (reference sequence).

This clonotype has ten or more counts. The chain links TRBV6-1 to TRBJ2-7; the D is unclear. The CDR3 is 13 residues long. The V end lost 2 bases, the J end lost 2 bases, and 7 bases lay between the germline ends. In germline, CDR1 is MNHNS, CDR2 SASEGT. The CDR3 sequence: CASSEWPAYEQYF. CDR3 bases: TGTGCCAGCAGTGAATGGCCCGCCTACGAGCAGTACTTC.

V gene TRBV24-1 combines with J gene TRBJ2-7; no clear D gene. V was cut by 11 bases and J by 2 bases, with 12 bases left in between. CDR3 length: 12 residues. Germline loops: CDR1 KGHDR, CDR2 SFDVKD. The CDR3 DNA reads as TGTGCCAATGTTTGGGTAACCTACGAGCAGTACTTC. It encodes CANVWVTYEQYF.

This clonotype has ten or more counts. The rearrangement links TRBV7-9 to TRBJ1-4; a weak D match, TRBD1 (5 bases). The ends were cut back, 0 bases at V and 4 bases at J, with 15 bases in the middle. The CDR3 is made up of 17 amino acids. The V gene's germline CDR1 is SEHNR and CDR2 FQNEAQ (reference sequence). CDR3 in amino acids: CASSLAGVLGGNEKLFF. CDR3 in DNA: TGTGCCAGCAGCTTAGCGGGGGTACTCGGGGGTAATGAAAAACTGTTTTTT.

As to this clonotype: A much bigger clone sits one base away, suggesting this may be a read error. The chain recombines TRBV4-1 with TRBJ2-7, with a tentative D call TRBD2 (5 bases). The germline gives CDR1 MGHRA, CDR2 YSYEKL. The CDR3 is 13 amino acids. Trimming took 8 bases from V and 3 from J, leaving 14 bases between them. CDR3: CASSGGGYYEQYF. CDR3 DNA: TGCGCCAGCTCCGGAGGCGGGTACTACGAGCAGTACTTC.

This clonotype was counted at least ten times. The chain combines TRBV7-8 with TRBJ1-2; D might be TRBD1 (6 bases). The CDR3 sequence is 13 residues long. The ends were cut back, 5 bases at V and 3 bases at J, with 10 bases in the middle. Germline CDR1 reads SGHVS; CDR2 reads FQNEAQ. The CDR3 nucleotides read TGTGCCAGCAGCGTACAGGGTTACTATGGCTACACCTTC. As protein: CASSVQGYYGYTF.

The chain employs TRBV20-1 and TRBJ2-6, with D hard to call. CDR3 length: 12 residues. CDR1 and CDR2 from the germline V gene are DFQATT and SNEGSKA (reference sequence). Trimming took off 0 bases at V and 3 bases at J, with 0 bases between the two ends. The DNA for the CDR3 is TGCAGTGCTAGAGATGGGGCCAACGTCCTGACTTTC. Translation: CSARDGANVLTF.

V is TRBV7-3 and J is TRBJ2-7, with D possibly matching TRBD2 (6 bases). From germline, CDR1 is SGHTA and CDR2 FQGTGA. Deletions cut 5 bases from V and 7 bases from J, with 18 bases between. The CDR3 contains 14 residues. This chain's CDR3 is CASSASANTGEQYF. In nucleotides, the CDR3 is TGTGCCAGCAGCGCTAGCGCGAACACCGGGGAGCAGTACTTC.

This clonotype was found a few times. This chain connects TRBV5-1 to TRBJ2-7; TRBD1 matches 11 bases. CDR1 is SGHRS, CDR2 YFSETQ, per germline. Trimming cost V 4 bases and J 6 bases; bases outside gene matches: 9. CDR3 size: 15 residues. The CDR3: CASSPVGTGGAEQYF. The DNA for the CDR3 is TGCGCCAGCAGCCCGGTCGGGACAGGGGGAGCCGAGCAGTACTTC. The variable domain in full, completed from reference TRBV5-1 and TRBJ2-7, reads KAGVTQTPRYLIKTRGQQVTLSCSPISGHRSVSWYQQTPGQGLQFLFEYFSETQRNKGNFPGRFSGRQFSNSRSEMNVSTLELGDSALYLCASSPVGTGGAEQYFGPGTRLTVT.

The V call is TRBV7-9, the J call TRBJ2-5; a possible D gene is TRBD2 (5 bases). Germline-derived CDR1 and CDR2 are SEHNR and FQNEAQ (reference sequence). Trimming took 1 base from V and 10 from J, leaving 13 bases between them. This CDR3 comprises 13 residues. The CDR3 loop is CASSLGSSEGQYF. CDR3 sequence (DNA): TGTGCCAGCAGCTTAGGGAGCTCAGAGGGCCAGTACTTC.

The chain carries TRBV20-1 and TRBJ2-5; D might be TRBD1 (7 bases). The V gene lost 5 bases and the J gene lost 0 bases, with 10 bases spanning the gap. The CDR3 has 13 residues. The V gene's germline CDR1 is DFQATT and CDR2 SNEGSKA (reference sequence). The CDR3 DNA sequence: TGCAGTGCTCGGGGGACAGACCAAGAGACCCAGTACTTC. Translation: CSARGTDQETQYF.